A single sample is the source of the 25 T cell receptor beta chains below, sequenced in a study of T-cell memory formation after mild COVID-19 (dated by TCRdb to 2020 to 2022). The library was generated by 5' RACE. For sequencing, an Illumina NovaSeq 6000 was employed. The public reads were run again by TCRdb, first through fastp at Q25 and then through MiXCR, and only productive beta chains were kept. Each CDR3 protein gets just one entry, which takes the most common genes and DNA from the rows behind it. The sample includes approximately 65,000 distinct CDR3 sequences, with 9% to 9.5% observed a single time. Of the sample, about 1.1% is held by the ten largest clones. Material for sequencing was PBMCs or a T cell subset sorted from them (not recorded which). Receptor source: a man younger than 35 who had mild COVID-19 (a few samples of this study predate the infection). The sample titles of this study are shuffled in the database, so cell type and time point are left out; the donor was told from shared clones.

In this sample, this clonotype turned up a few times. The gene calls are TRBV6-1 and TRBJ2-7; 9 positions agree with TRBD1. After removal of 5 bases from V and 6 bases from J, the junction contained 8 bases not matched to a gene. The CDR3 contains 14 residues. CDR1 is MNHNS, CDR2 SASEGT, per germline. This CDR3 reads CASSPGTGLGEQYV. CDR3 DNA: TGTGCCAGCAGTCCCGGGACAGGGTTGGGCGAGCAGTACGTC.

This clonotype was seen a few times. The chain is built from TRBV10-3 and TRBJ2-7; tentative D call: TRBD1 (5 bases). The V end lost 4 bases, the J end lost 5 bases, and 12 bases lay between the germline ends. CDR3 length: 13 amino acids. Germline V gene lookup returns CDR1 ENHRY and CDR2 SYGVKD. This CDR3 is CAISVPGMDEQYF. The CDR3 DNA follows: TGTGCCATCAGTGTCCCAGGGATGGACGAGCAGTACTTC.

V is TRBV18 and J is TRBJ1-2; perhaps TRBD1 as D (5 bases). The V gene's germline CDR1 is KGHSH and CDR2 LQKENI. The length of the CDR3 is 13 residues. The V gene lost 4 bases and the J gene lost 4 bases, with 10 bases spanning the gap. The CDR3 region is CASSQDTAYGYTF. The CDR3 nucleotides read TGTGCCAGCTCACAGGACACCGCCTATGGCTACACCTTC.

CDR3 loop: CASSPRTGYGDNEQFF. DNA of the CDR3: TGTGCCAGCAGTCCCCGGACAGGGTATGGGGACAATGAGCAGTTCTTC. The chain links TRBV12-3 or TRBV12-4 to TRBJ2-1; TRBD1 agrees at 8 bases. The CDR3 has 16 residues. After removal of 5 bases from V and 5 bases from J, the junction contained 11 bases not matched to a gene.

CDR3 bases: TGTGCCAGCAGCTTACAAAACTATAATTCACCCCTCCACTTT. Protein product: CASSLQNYNSPLHF. V and J are TRBV11-2 and TRBJ1-6; no reliable D call. V was pared by 2 bases and J by 3 bases, with 5 bases between. The CDR3 runs 14 residues. CDR1 is SGHAT, CDR2 FQNNGV, per germline.

The chain has TRBV10-3 and TRBJ2-7; perhaps TRBD1 as D (6 bases). Trimming pared 10 bases from V and 0 bases from J, leaving 13 bases between. This CDR3 spans 13 amino acids. The germline gives CDR1 ENHRY, CDR2 SYGVKD. The CDR3 DNA sequence: TGTGCCACAGGGGACCCATTCTCCTACGAGCAGTACGTC. Translated: CATGDPFSYEQYV.

This chain uses TRBV7-2 with TRBJ1-3; D remains unclear. The germline CDR1 and CDR2 sequences are SGHTA and FQGNSA. CDR3 length: 14 amino acids. V lost 0 bases and J 6 bases, leaving 9 bases between the germline ends. CDR3 sequence reads: CASSLARDTNTIYF. CDR3 in DNA: TGTGCCAGCAGCTTAGCCAGAGACACAAACACCATATATTTT.

This clonotype was seen at least ten times. This sequence joins TRBV2 and TRBJ1-5, with D unresolved. Germline CDR1 reads SNHLY; CDR2 reads FYNNEI. The CDR3 consists of 14 residues. V was shortened by 8 bases and J by 0 bases, with 11 bases between the two germline ends. CDR3 protein: CASAPTNSNQPQHF. The CDR3 nucleotides are TGTGCCAGCGCGCCGACGAATAGCAATCAGCCCCAGCATTTT.

The table lists this clonotype with many counts. This chain uses TRBV6-5 with TRBJ2-7, with a weak D call TRBD1 (5 bases). There are 13 residues in the CDR3. The V and J ends lost 2 bases and 0 bases respectively, with 5 bases between them. Per the germline V gene, CDR1 is MNHEY and CDR2 is SVGAGI. As DNA, the CDR3 is TGTGCCAGCAGTTACGACAGCTCCTACGAGCAGTACTTC. This encodes CASSYDSSYEQYF.

A few counts support this clonotype. J is TRBJ1-2 and V is TRBV20-1; D remains unclear. CDR3 length: 17 amino acids. The V end was cut by 0 bases, the J end by 8 bases, with 25 bases between. From germline, CDR1 is DFQATT and CDR2 SNEGSKA (reference sequence). The CDR3 spells CSARDRRRTYPPGGYTF. DNA for the CDR3: TGCAGTGCTAGAGATAGGCGTAGGACCTACCCCCCGGGGGGCTACACCTTC.

The chain joins TRBV12-3 or TRBV12-4 to TRBJ2-5, with D maybe TRBD1 (5 bases). V was clipped by 3 bases and J by 1 base, with 6 bases between them. This CDR3 spans 13 amino acids. The CDR3 coding sequence is TGTGCCAGCAGTTTCACAGGCCAAGAGACCCAGTACTTC. As protein: CASSFTGQETQYF.

This chain connects TRBV20-1 to TRBJ1-4, with D maybe TRBD1 (6 bases). V lost 5 bases to trimming and J lost 4 bases, with 11 bases between them. The CDR3 length is 13 residues. Per germline, CDR1 DFQATT and CDR2 SNEGSKA (reference sequence). The CDR3 sequence: CSAVDRRNEKLFF. CDR3 nucleotides: TGCAGTGCTGTCGACAGGCGTAATGAAAAACTGTTTTTT.

This clonotype turned up a few times. The chain employs TRBV6-2 or TRBV6-3 and TRBJ2-7; 9 bases agree with TRBD2. Germline loops: CDR1 MNHEY, CDR2 SVGEGT. The CDR3 runs to 15 residues. Unmatched junction bases numbered 8, after V lost 6 bases and J lost 2 bases. This chain's CDR3 is CASRQTSGLAYEQYF. CDR3 in DNA: TGTGCCAGCAGACAAACTAGCGGGCTAGCCTACGAGCAGTACTTC.

This clonotype was seen many times. The CDR3 sequence: CASSLDRGAYNEQFF. CDR3 in DNA: TGTGCCAGCAGCTTAGATCGGGGGGCCTACAATGAGCAGTTCTTC. This chain joins TRBV7-2 and TRBJ2-1, with 7 bases fitting TRBD2. V was pared by 1 base and J by 2 bases, with 2 bases of the junction left unmatched. Germline CDR1 reads SGHTA; CDR2 reads FQGNSA. CDR3 length: 15 amino acids.

At least ten counts were recorded for this clonotype. The chain recombines TRBV12-3 or TRBV12-4 with TRBJ2-5; tentatively, D is TRBD2 (7 bases). V was pared by 6 bases and J by 1 base, with 9 bases between. There are 13 residues in the CDR3. CDR3 DNA: TGTGCCAGCAGGGCGGGGGCCCAAGAGACCCAGTACTTC. It translates to CASRAGAQETQYF.

This clonotype was observed many times. The rearrangement links TRBV5-1 to TRBJ2-5; D possibly corresponds to TRBD1 (6 bases). The V and J ends lost 4 bases and 2 bases respectively, with 12 bases between them. CDR3 size: 14 residues. The germline gives CDR1 SGHRS, CDR2 YFSETQ. DNA of the CDR3: TGCGCCAGCAGCACCGGGACACATCAAGAGACCCAGTACTTC. Its protein product is CASSTGTHQETQYF.

The rearrangement links TRBV6-2 or TRBV6-3 to TRBJ2-7; possible D gene TRBD1, 5 bases. V dropped 1 base and J dropped 7 bases, with 14 bases sitting between them. The CDR3 is made up of 14 amino acids. CDR1 MNHEY and CDR2 SVGEGT come from the germline V gene. The CDR3 DNA sequence: TGTGCCAGCAGTTACTTCGGCAGGGCGCGGGAGCAGTACTTC. Amino acid sequence: CASSYFGRAREQYF.

This chain links TRBV20-1 with TRBJ1-5; D possibly corresponds to TRBD1 (6 bases). Germline V gives CDR1 DFQATT, CDR2 SNEGSKA (reference sequence). The CDR3 consists of 13 residues. V was shortened by 6 bases and J by 6 bases, with 15 bases between the two germline ends. CDR3 in DNA: TGCAGTGCAACCGGGACACCGAGTCAGCCCCAGCATTTT. As protein: CSATGTPSQPQHF.

This CDR3 reads CASSLAGQGARRTDTQYF. The CDR3, as DNA: TGCGCCAGCAGCTTGGCGGGACAGGGGGCCAGACGCACAGATACGCAGTATTTT. The V call is TRBV5-1, the J call TRBJ2-3; TRBD1 matches 12 bases. CDR1 is SGHRS, CDR2 YFSETQ, per germline. J gave up 1 base and V 0 bases, and 6 bases lay outside the gene matches. This CDR3 has 18 residues.

This clonotype was counted ten times or more. V is TRBV5-1 and J is TRBJ1-1; the D gene is possibly TRBD1 (6 bases). V was trimmed by 0 bases and J by 7 bases, leaving 10 bases between them. In germline, CDR1 is SGHRS, CDR2 YFSETQ. The CDR3 runs to 13 residues. CDR3 DNA: TGCGCCAGCAGCTTGGCACAGGGAGGTGAAGCTTTCTTT. Translation gives CASSLAQGGEAFF.

In its sample, this clonotype was seen a few times. This chain connects TRBV7-2 to TRBJ1-1; unclear D gene. The CDR3 loop spans 13 amino acids. Trimming removed 3 bases from V and 3 bases from J, with 8 bases in between. Germline-derived CDR1 and CDR2 are SGHTA and FQGNSA. The CDR3 region is CASSFVVDTEAFF. CDR3 nucleotides: TGTGCCAGCAGCTTCGTGGTTGACACTGAAGCTTTCTTT.

CDR3 nucleotide sequence: TGTGCCAGCAGCCAAGCCGGGGGTTACGAGCAGTACGTC. Its translation is CASSQAGGYEQYV. The chain recombines TRBV3-1 with TRBJ2-7, with D possibly being TRBD2 (6 bases). V dropped 1 base and J dropped 4 bases, with 8 bases sitting between them. CDR3 length: 13 residues. From germline, CDR1 is LGHDT and CDR2 YNNKEL (reference sequence).

The rearrangement links TRBV3-1 to TRBJ2-5, with TRBD1 identical over 8 bases. The CDR3 extends over 14 amino acids. The V and J ends lost 7 bases and 3 bases, in that order; junction bases with no gene match: 7. Germline-derived CDR1 and CDR2 are LGHDT and YNNKEL (reference sequence). The CDR3 spells CASTTDREEETQYF. The CDR3, as DNA: TGTGCCAGCACCACGGACAGGGAGGAAGAGACCCAGTACTTC.

This clonotype was detected ten times or more. The J gene is TRBJ2-7, the V gene TRBV5-1; D is possibly TRBD2 (5 bases). Trimming shortened V by 0 bases and J by 5 bases, and 18 bases separated the two germline ends. Germline loops: CDR1 SGHRS, CDR2 YFSETQ. This CDR3 spans 16 amino acids. CDR3 sequence reads: CASSLGGLRVGDEQYF. The DNA of the CDR3 is TGCGCCAGCAGCTTGGGTGGTCTGCGGGTAGGTGACGAGCAGTACTTC.

This clonotype was detected only a few times. CDR3 sequence reads: CASSLNGGEDWRGYTF. The CDR3 coding sequence is TGTGCCAGCAGCTTAAACGGGGGCGAGGATTGGAGAGGCTACACCTTC. V and J are TRBV7-2 and TRBJ1-2, with a weak D call TRBD1 (6 bases). CDR1 is SGHTA, CDR2 FQGNSA, per germline. V shed 2 bases and J shed 8 bases, with 21 bases lying between them. The CDR3 spans 16 residues.